This T cell receptor (beta chain) was identified in a study of shared clonotypes between healthy human individuals (dated by TCRdb to about 2020). General notes on the study: The cohort comprised a couple of women and a few men aged 18 to 49 years. Leukapheresis yielded between about 0.94 and 9.5 billion PBMCs per donor. For each donor, three plates each were used for CD4 naive and CD4 memory, two plates were used for CD8 naive, and one plate was used for CD8 memory. Libraries were prepared and TCR repertoires were sequenced by different laboratories using diverse techniques, in order to increase sequencing depth and limit assay-specific biases. To estimate repertoire size and how much clonotype sharing occurs between individuals, the study deeply sequenced the blood TCR repertoires of several healthy adults.

Using the deep immunoSEQ assay, multiplex PCR amplified TCR CDR3 regions from genomic DNA. For each cell subset, the extracted genomic DNA was distributed evenly across all wells of several immunoSEQ 96-well plates, and each plate served as one replicate. For sorted subsets, each replicate PCR was loaded with roughly 200 ng genomic DNA, equivalent to 25,000 to 30,000 T cell genomes. Purified libraries were measured with a Qubit 3.0 fluorometer, size-checked on a Bioanalyzer 2100, and measured again with the KAPA Library Quantification kit. Each immunoSEQ 96-well plate was sequenced on its own single-read 150-cycle Illumina NextSeq 550 flow cell. Under the source paper's analysis protocol: Because the immunoSEQ output held only junctional sequences and lacked quality scores, the filtering could not match the filtering applied to full-length reads. Sequences were annotated with PyIR, a Python wrapper for IgBLAST v1.9, and V/J genes and CDR3 were assigned using IMGT germline references. Reads were removed for weak V/J assignments (E-value above 1e-6), missing CDR3, stop codons, out-of-frame junctions, or ambiguous translated residues. A V3J clonotype was defined by an identical inferred V gene, J gene, and CDR3 amino acid sequence. To compute the percentage overlap between repertoires, the number of shared unique clonotypes was divided by the size of the smaller repertoire. RTK rarefaction, the Chao1 estimator, and Recon v2.1 estimates of unobserved clonotypes were used to assess repertoire richness. OLGA was used to compute generation probabilities for all TCRbeta clonotypes that the gDNA method yielded from a few donors. TCRdb obtained this table from immuneACCESS and retained in-frame rearrangements with V and J assigned. These tables miss some clones; where compared with another copy, unresolved V genes account for less than half of the shortfall, and the remainder is unexplained. V, J and clone size reflect that table, while D and trimming were determined from the DNA. The sample includes about 340,000 clones, with 70% to 75% observed a single time. The top ten constitute 8% to 13% of the sample.

The sample holds one count of this clone. Its antigen is currently not known. Per-nucleotide qualities are absent, and no much larger clonotype sits a single base away. The paper as a whole reports these results and caveats: Naive subsets generally had larger estimated clonotype richness than memory subsets. Across a few donors, around 5% of naive CD4, roughly 3.5% of naive CD8, 2.3% of memory CD4, and under 0.45% of memory CD8 clonotypes were shared. Incomplete sequencing was indicated by rarefaction of sorted-subset datasets, despite the large sequencing depth. Compared with non-shared clonotypes, clonotypes shared by all four sorted-subset donors had higher generation probabilities. Pairwise subsampling indicated that sequencing depth was expected to affect the degree of clonotype sharing among donors. Sampling was restricted to blood, and TCR repertoires in tissues likely differ from the TCR repertoires found in blood. Because the study included a small number of donors, the genetic and exposure-history diversity represented was limited.

From the germline V gene, CDR1 is MNHEY and CDR2 is SVGAGI. V gives up 5 bases and J gives up 4 bases, and the segment between their germline ends measures 14 bases. The CDR3 covers 14 residues, taking in both the cysteine and the phenylalanine. The CDR3 DNA has 42 bases and is translated from base 1. Donors were healthy HIV-negative adults with no recently reported acute infections or vaccinations. Every donor was a Caucasian adult residing in Nashville, Tennessee, USA. CD4+ T cells were enriched through magnetic negative selection, after which naive cells were positively selected on CD45RA and the remaining negative fraction served as the memory subset. After blood collection by leukapheresis, PBMCs were isolated using Ficoll-Histopaque density gradient centrifugation and then cryopreserved in the vapor phase of liquid nitrogen. Analytical flow cytometry was used to check the purity and quantity of each magnetically sorted T cell population. Each sorted fraction had its genomic DNA isolated and then quantified by UV absorbance on a Nanodrop 2000c.

What was sequenced was memory CD4+ T cells sorted from blood. The cell subset or site label corresponds to: CD45RA-negative fraction. The sequence was collected from a man aged 25-45 years in good health. The chain is encoded by TRBV6-5 joined to TRBJ1-2; TRBD1 is a possible D gene, resting on 5 matching bases. The CDR3 region reads CASSPAPGGYGYTF. DNA sequence: TGTGCCAGCAGTCCCGCACCCGGGGGCTATGGCTACACCTTC.